The 27 T cell receptor beta chains below all came from one sample that was sequenced in a study of T cells in narcolepsy. Repertoires were generated with immunoSEQ multiplex PCR, while TCRdb's copy carries only in-frame clones and drops some. In the table there are some 13,000 clones, 85% to 90% of which are singletons. The sequenced sample consisted of CD45RA- memory CD4+ T cells from PBMCs. These receptors were taken from a human donor with narcolepsy.

V gene TRBV5-5 combines with J gene TRBJ2-5, with D possibly TRBD1 on 6 matching bases. This CDR3 has 14 residues. V lost 4 bases and J 0 bases, leaving 10 bases between the germline ends. Germline CDR1 is SGHKS and CDR2 is YYEKEE (reference sequence). Here the CDR3 DNA reads TGTGCCAGCAGCCCTACAGGGCACCAAGAGACCCAGTACTTC. Translated, it gives CASSPTGHQETQYF.

CDR3 bases: TGTGCCAGCTCACCATCCGGGACAGGGAAGAATGAAAAACTGTTTTTT. This gives the protein CASSPSGTGKNEKLFF. This sequence joins TRBV18 and TRBJ1-4; 9 nucleotides line up with TRBD1. The trim removed 2 bases at V and 5 bases at J, leaving 6 bases unmatched. Germline V lookup: CDR1 KGHSH, CDR2 LQKENI. This CDR3 contains 16 residues.

The chain combines TRBV10-3 with TRBJ2-1, with D maybe TRBD2 (5 bases). The germline CDR1 and CDR2 sequences are ENHRY and SYGVKD. This CDR3 has 21 amino acids. Trimming cost V 3 bases and J 0 bases, with 27 bases left between them. The CDR3 region is CAISDDGRRLKSPSSYNEQFF. In DNA form, the CDR3 reads TGTGCCATCAGTGATGATGGGAGACGACTCAAATCCCCGAGCTCCTACAATGAGCAGTTCTTC.

The CDR3 loop reads CASSLARVGNQPQHF. In DNA, the CDR3 is TGTGCCAGCAGCTTAGCGCGCGTGGGCAATCAGCCCCAGCATTTT. The rearrangement joins TRBV7-8 to TRBJ1-5; D ambiguous. CDR1 is SGHVS and CDR2 is FQNEAQ in the germline V gene. This CDR3 has 15 amino acids. The V end lost 0 bases, the J end lost 2 bases, and 8 bases lay between the germline ends.

The CDR3: CASSPPRDRGRETQYF. The CDR3, as DNA: TGTGCCAGCAGTCCACCCCGGGACAGGGGTAGGGAGACCCAGTACTTC. This sequence joins TRBV6-6 and TRBJ2-5, with TRBD1 matching over 10 bases. The V gene end was trimmed by 5 bases and the J gene end by 5 bases; junction bases not matched to a gene: 11. Germline V gene sequence: CDR1 MNHNY, CDR2 SVGAGI (reference sequence). The CDR3 has 16 amino acids.

A few counts support this clone. Here the CDR3 reads CASSIPGALGNTIYF. The CDR3 DNA sequence: TGTGCCAGTAGTATCCCAGGGGCGCTGGGAAACACCATATATTTT. V and J are TRBV19 and TRBJ1-3, with a possible D match to TRBD1 (6 bases). Germline V CDR1 and CDR2: LNHDA, SQIVND (reference sequence). This CDR3 has 15 residues. Trimming stripped 3 bases from V and 4 bases from J, with 13 bases between.

This chain joins TRBV28 and TRBJ2-3; 11 bases are a match to TRBD2. Germline trimming cut 3 bases from V and 5 bases from J; bases unmatched to any gene: 7. This CDR3 has 16 residues. Per germline, CDR1 MDHEN and CDR2 SYDVKM. DNA of the CDR3: TGTGCCAGCAGTTTTACCCGACTAGCGGGAAAAGATACGCAGTATTTT. The encoded protein is CASSFTRLAGKDTQYF.

The chain links TRBV5-1 to TRBJ2-3; D is ambiguous. Germline V gene data show CDR1 as SGHRS and CDR2 as YFSETQ. The CDR3 contains 15 residues. V lost 5 bases, J lost 5 bases, and 18 bases lay in between. CDR3 amino acids: CASRLSAQVIDTQYF. As DNA, the CDR3 is TGCGCCAGCAGATTATCGGCGCAGGTGATAGATACGCAGTATTTT.

The chain couples TRBV2 to TRBJ2-3; TRBD1 agrees at 9 bases. Germline CDR1 reads SNHLY; CDR2 reads FYNNEI. J lost 5 bases, V lost 6 bases, and 6 bases had no gene match. This CDR3 comprises 14 residues. The CDR3 protein is CASRMGQGIDTQYF. The CDR3 region has the DNA TGTGCCAGCAGGATGGGACAGGGAATAGATACGCAGTATTTT. Combining the CDR3 with reference TRBV2 and TRBJ2-3 gives the whole variable domain EPEVTQTPSHQVTQMGQEVILRCVPISNHLYFYWYRQILGQKVEFLVSFYNNEISEKSEIFDDQFSVERPDGSNFTLKIRSTKLEDSAMYFCASRMGQGIDTQYFGPGTRLTVL.

V is TRBV5-4 and J is TRBJ2-2, with 7 nucleotides matching TRBD2. Germline assignment: CDR1 SGHNT and CDR2 YYREEE (reference sequence). The V gene end was trimmed by 4 bases and the J gene end by 2 bases; junction bases not matched to a gene: 11. The CDR3 extends over 17 amino acids. Here the CDR3 reads CASSSPPGRVNTGELFF. The CDR3 coding sequence is TGTGCCAGCAGCAGCCCCCCTGGGAGGGTTAACACCGGGGAGCTGTTTTTT.

DNA for the CDR3: TGTGCCAGCAGCTTCCAGTCCCCGGGGAGCTCCTACGAGCAGTACTTC. Its protein is CASSFQSPGSSYEQYF. The rearrangement joins TRBV5-5 to TRBJ2-7; TRBD2 might be the D (5 bases). The CDR3 has 16 residues. Germline CDR1 is SGHKS and CDR2 is YYEKEE (reference sequence). V was cut by 2 bases and J by 0 bases, with 15 bases left in between.

The V call is TRBV11-2, the J call TRBJ1-1; TRBD1 matches 8 bases. Trimming at V came to 5 bases and at J to 5 bases, leaving 4 bases not matched to a gene. The CDR3 length is 13 residues. Germline values: CDR1 SGHAT, CDR2 FQNNGV. The CDR3 DNA is TGTGCCAGCAGCCTGAACAGGGGGACTGAAGCTTTCTTT. Protein: CASSLNRGTEAFF.

The V gene is TRBV27, the J gene TRBJ1-2, with 9 nucleotides matching TRBD1. V trimming: 1 base; J trimming: 1 base; junction bases outside the gene matches: 7. The CDR3 extends over 17 amino acids. CDR1 and CDR2 from the germline V gene are MNHEY and SMNVEV (reference sequence). The CDR3 DNA sequence: TGTGCCAGCAGTTTATTCGCGACAGGGGGTTATAACTATGGCTACACCTTC. It encodes CASSLFATGGYNYGYTF.

This rearrangement joins TRBV5-1 to TRBJ1-4, with 8 bases lining up with TRBD1. After removal of 2 bases from V and 3 bases from J, the junction contained 6 bases not matched to a gene. CDR1 and CDR2 from the germline V gene are SGHRS and YFSETQ. CDR3 size: 16 residues. The CDR3 spells CASSFRSGGPNEKLFF. Here the CDR3 DNA reads TGCGCCAGCAGCTTCAGATCAGGGGGCCCTAATGAAAAACTGTTTTTT.

V gene TRBV19 combines with J gene TRBJ2-7; D is perhaps TRBD2 (5 bases). The CDR3 extends over 16 amino acids. The germline V gene encodes CDR1 LNHDA and CDR2 SQIVND (reference sequence). The ends were cut back, 3 bases at V and 1 base at J, with 16 bases in the middle. The CDR3 region is CASSILSGVRSYEQYF. CDR3 DNA: TGTGCCAGTAGTATTTTGAGCGGAGTACGATCCTACGAGCAGTACTTC.

The chain carries TRBV19 and TRBJ2-3, with D maybe TRBD1 (5 bases). The CDR3 totals 16 residues. V was cut by 4 bases and J by 5 bases, with 19 bases left in between. Germline V CDR1 and CDR2: LNHDA, SQIVND (reference sequence). This CDR3 is CASSNRPPPQGDTQYF. CDR3 coding DNA: TGTGCCAGTAGTAATCGACCTCCTCCTCAGGGAGATACGCAGTATTTT.

The sample holds a few counts of this clone. The rearrangement uses TRBV9 and TRBJ1-3; TRBD1 matches at 7 bases. The V and J ends lost 3 bases and 2 bases, in that order; junction bases with no gene match: 5. The germline V gene encodes CDR1 SGDLS and CDR2 YYNGEE. The CDR3 is 15 amino acids. CDR3 sequence reads: CASSANDRAGNTIYF. The CDR3 DNA is TGTGCCAGCAGCGCGAACGACAGGGCTGGAAACACCATATATTTT.

The chain uses TRBV29-1 and TRBJ2-1, with D perhaps TRBD2 (7 bases). The CDR3 covers 13 residues. The germline V gene has CDR1 SQVTM and CDR2 ANQGSEA. V lost 6 bases and J 8 bases, leaving 17 bases between the germline ends. This CDR3 is CSVGRGAGDEQFF. The CDR3 DNA reads as TGCAGCGTGGGGAGGGGCGCAGGGGATGAGCAGTTCTTC.

The chain carries TRBV4-1 and TRBJ2-7, with a tentative D call TRBD1 (6 bases). Germline V gives CDR1 MGHRA, CDR2 YSYEKL. CDR3 size: 15 residues. V dropped 4 bases and J dropped 3 bases, with 16 bases sitting between them. DNA for the CDR3: TGCGCCAGCAGCCGCCCCGGGACACGGGACTACGAGCAGTACTTC. It translates to CASSRPGTRDYEQYF.

The chain links TRBV19 to TRBJ2-5; D might be TRBD2 (5 bases). Trimming took 1 base from V and 7 from J, leaving 22 bases between them. This CDR3 has 17 amino acids. The germline CDR1 and CDR2 sequences are LNHDA and SQIVND (reference sequence). CDR3 protein: CASSIARGQRAGGTQYF. The CDR3 bases are TGTGCCAGTAGTATAGCCAGAGGGCAGCGAGCCGGCGGGACCCAGTACTTC. Using reference TRBV19 and TRBJ2-5 for the parts outside the CDR3, the full variable domain is DGGITQSPKYLFRKEGQNVTLSCEQNLNHDAMYWYRQDPGQGLRLIYYSQIVNDFQKGDIAEGYSVSREKKESFPLTVTSAQKNPTAFYLCASSIARGQRAGGTQYFGPGTRLLVL.

The chain links TRBV19 to TRBJ1-2; 8 nucleotides align to TRBD1. The V and J ends lost 5 bases and 0 bases, in that order; junction bases with no gene match: 2. Germline-derived CDR1 and CDR2 are LNHDA and SQIVND (reference sequence). The CDR3 runs 14 residues. Written as DNA, the CDR3 is TGTGCCAGTAGTGAGACAGGGGCTAACTATGGCTACACCTTC. Translated: CASSETGANYGYTF.

The chain couples TRBV18 to TRBJ2-2; 9 bases align to TRBD2. V was pared by 8 bases and J by 6 bases, with 13 bases of the junction left unmatched. The CDR3 runs 16 residues. Germline V gives CDR1 KGHSH, CDR2 LQKENI. CDR3 in DNA: TGTGCCAGCACGACTAGCGGCGGAATCTCATCCGGGGAGCTGTTTTTT. As protein: CASTTSGGISSGELFF. The variable domain in full, with the rest retrieved from reference TRBV18 and TRBJ2-2, is NAGVMQNPRHLVRRRGQEARLRCSPMKGHSHVYWYRQLPEEGLKFMVYLQKENIIDESGMPKERFSAEFPKEGPSILRIQQVVRGDSAAYFCASTTSGGISSGELFFGEGSRLTVL.

This rearrangement joins TRBV7-2 to TRBJ2-5; no definite D call. Germline V lookup: CDR1 SGHTA, CDR2 FQGNSA. This CDR3 is built from 13 residues. V lost 5 bases, J lost 4 bases, and 11 bases lay in between. The CDR3 DNA is TGTGCCAGCAGCCCCCCCCCGGGAGAGACCCAGTACTTC. This translates into CASSPPPGETQYF.

The rearrangement joins TRBV21-1 to TRBJ2-7; TRBD1, the D gene given by the table, was not confirmed from the DNA. TRBV21-1 constitutes a pseudogene. The CDR3 spans 15 residues. The CDR3 sequence is CASSGGADSHYEQYF. In DNA form, the CDR3 reads TGTGCCAGCAGCGGAGGCGCGGACAGCCACTACGAGCAGTACTTC.

The V call is TRBV4-2, the J call TRBJ2-2, with TRBD1 matching 10 bases. J was trimmed by 4 bases and V by 4 bases; bases with no gene match: 6. This CDR3 is built from 16 residues. The germline V gene encodes CDR1 LGHNA and CDR2 YNFKEQ. This CDR3 reads CASSPPGQGSTGELFF. The CDR3 coding sequence is TGTGCCAGCAGCCCACCGGGACAGGGGAGCACCGGGGAGCTGTTTTTT.

The rearrangement joins TRBV4-2 to TRBJ2-7; TRBD2 agrees at 9 bases. The CDR3 sequence is 15 residues long. V was pared by 0 bases and J by 0 bases, with 0 bases of the junction left unmatched. Per the germline V gene, CDR1 is LGHNA and CDR2 is YNFKEQ. The CDR3 DNA reads TGTGCCAGCAGCCAAGATAGCGGGAGCTCCTACGAGCAGTACTTC. Protein: CASSQDSGSSYEQYF.

This clone was recorded once. This chain links TRBV7-8 with TRBJ2-7; D is possibly TRBD1 (6 bases). The CDR3 has 15 amino acids. V lost 3 bases and J lost 0, with 12 bases in between. Germline CDR1 reads SGHVS; CDR2 reads FQNEAQ. CDR3 in DNA: TGTGCCAGCAGCTTGGACAGCAAACCCTCCTACGAGCAGTACTTC. This sequence encodes CASSLDSKPSYEQYF.